This TCR beta chain was sequenced for a study of identical twins. This CDR3 spans 15 amino acids. Germline trimming cut 3 bases from V and 6 bases from J; bases unmatched to any gene: 4. Germline-derived CDR1 and CDR2 are MNHEY and SMNVEV (reference sequence). This clonotype was seen a few times. TCRdb independently ran MiXCR on the 5' RACE reads; one entry per CDR3 protein. The data hold 200,000 to 250,000 distinct CDR3 sequences, with 7.5% observed a single time. This sample was also put to use in a study of yellow fever vaccine responses in identical twins.

The chain uses TRBV27 and TRBJ1-6; 8 bases line up with TRBD1. Sequencing was performed on memory (CD45RO+) T cells sorted from blood. This sequence was found in a woman aged 18-29 years in good health. DNA for the CDR3: TGTGCCAGCAGTTTTCAGGGGGCGGGTAATTCACCCCTCCACTTT. This sequence encodes CASSFQGAGNSPLHF.